Sequencing of this T cell receptor (beta chain) was carried out in a study of Graves' ophthalmopathy and Graves' hyperthyroidism (dated by TCRdb to the late 2010s). Turning to the overall study: Peripheral blood was collected at initial diagnosis, prior to any treatment. The study used signatures of the TCR beta repertoire to tell Graves' ophthalmopathy apart from Graves' hyperthyroidism and to predict which patients would progress to ophthalmopathy. In total, under 150 blood samples were TCR-sequenced: 43 ophthalmopathy, some 72 hyperthyroidism and about 17 hyperthyroidism-to-ophthalmopathy patients. To explore V-J signatures distinguishing ophthalmopathy from hyperthyroidism, a discovery set of about a hundred patients (roughly 45 ophthalmopathy, 55 to 60 stable hyperthyroidism) was enrolled. The independent validation cohort included 18 to 20 hyperthyroidism patients plus 17 patients who later progressed from hyperthyroidism to ophthalmopathy. T-cell repertoires of thyroid tissue and blood were compared in over 5 hyperthyroidism patients. Once sampling was done, hyperthyroidism patients were given methimazole at a starting dose of 30 mg daily, while ophthalmopathy patients were given high-dose intravenous methylprednisolone. Overall results and qualifications from the work: Most expanded thyroid clonotypes with frequency above 0.001 were also detected in blood, suggesting blood repertoires may reflect the thyroid immune response. In validation, the model predicted ophthalmopathy progression with about 71% sensitivity and about 73% specificity; roughly 12 predicted patients were CT-confirmed with GO in a median of around 6 months. In cross-validation, the 13-signature model distinguished ophthalmopathy from stable hyperthyroidism with approximately 88% sensitivity and approximately 81% specificity, and in the test set the corresponding values were about 80% and 75%. Sample size was not predetermined statistically, and investigators were not blinded to group allocation.

TCR beta CDR3 regions were amplified from RNA transcripts for repertoire sequencing. The first round was an RT-PCR using HTBI primers with the Qiagen OneStep RT-PCR kit, and this first round was followed by a second-round multiplex PCR, then size selection and purification. Libraries were sequenced paired-end with 100 bp reads on an Illumina HiSeq2000. In the paper's pipeline: SOAPnuke was used to process the reads, throwing out any read that had adapters, had uncalled bases, had a mean Phred below 15, or lacked an exact constant-primer or identifier match. High-quality paired reads were merged with COPE v1.2.5. Each unique nucleotide sequence was defined as a clonotype, and clonotypes were aligned to IMGT TRB V, D and J references with MiTCR v1.1. The analysis was limited to V-J combinations with a frequency above 0.0001, which together covered 99.2% of the repertoires. A TCR clonal expansion and chaos score per V-J combination was defined as the ratio of F50 clonal expansion to chaos observed in the TCRdist matrix. Features were reduced by Welch's t-statistics and random forest to around 13 V-J combinations, which fed a naive Bayes classifier. The similarity between thyroid and blood repertoires was quantified using the Morisita-Horn index. TCRdb reprocessed the public reads (quality trimming at Q25 with fastp, clone calling with MiXCR) and kept in-frame beta chains. When rows share a CDR3 protein, they turn into one entry using the most common DNA and genes. These V and J calls derive from TCRdb rather than the authors' analysis. This sample comprises around 670,000 distinct CDR3 sequences, around 40% of them detected only once. The ten largest clonotypes hold 40% to 55% of the sample.

The ophthalmopathy patients had moderately to severely active disease, with a Clinical Activity Score of 3 or higher, a NOSPECS grade of 4 or higher, and a disease duration of less than 3 months. Anyone with other autoimmune diseases, uncontrolled infections, pregnancy or lactation was excluded from the study. Diagnosis relied on clinical symptoms, serum thyroxine, TRAb, thyroid ultrasound and orbital computed tomography. Ficoll-Paque density gradient centrifugation was used to isolate PBMCs from about 9.4 ml of fresh peripheral blood. Total RNA was extracted using Trizol reagent, and RNA quality was checked on an Agilent 2100 Bioanalyzer. CDR1 ENHRY and CDR2 SYGVKD are derived from the germline V gene. Deletion took 10 bases off V and 4 bases off J, with a span of 20 bases between the germline ends. CDR3 length: 14 amino acids, cysteine to phenylalanine. CDR3 DNA is the only sequence kept; it has 42 bases, read in frame from the first base.

This clonotype was seen more than once but under ten times. Its specific antigen is unknown. No base qualities exist here, and no much larger clone lies one base off it. Input material: peripheral blood. The receptor was isolated from an adult man with Graves' ophthalmopathy. The chain is encoded by TRBV10-3 joined to TRBJ2-7; a weak D assignment points to TRBD2 (5 bases agree). The CDR3 region reads CASRASGMSYEQYF. The nucleotide sequence is given as TGTGCCAGCAGAGCGTCGGGGATGTCTTACGAGCAGTACTTC.